Below are 15 T cell receptor beta chains sequenced from a single sample in a study of shared clonotypes between healthy human individuals. Assay: immunoSEQ multiplex PCR; the TCRdb copy retains only in-frame clones and omits some. The data contain 1.5 million to 1.9 million clones, 95% to 99% of them seen just once; the ten biggest clones take up roughly 0.45%. Sequences were obtained from naive CD4+ T cells sorted from blood. Subset reported: CD45RA+ positively selected. These receptors all come from a young man in good health.

As for this clone: This sample includes further DNA sequences coding for the same CDR3. This chain connects TRBV5-4 to TRBJ2-1; a possible D gene is TRBD2 (6 bases). Trimming left V 0 bases short and J 0 bases short, with 10 bases between. Germline CDR1 and CDR2: SGHNT and YYREEE (reference sequence). The CDR3 has 16 amino acids. CDR3 in amino acids: CASSLGSGSSYNEQFF. The CDR3 DNA reads TGTGCCAGCAGCTTGGGTAGCGGCAGCTCCTACAATGAGCAGTTCTTC. Together with reference TRBV5-4 and TRBJ2-1, the CDR3 gives the full variable domain: ETGVTQSPTHLIKTRGQQVTLRCSSQSGHNTVSWYQQALGQGPQFIFQYYREEENGRGNFPPRFSGLQFPNYSSELNVNALELDDSALYLCASSLGSGSSYNEQFFGPGTRLTVL.

This clone was recorded only once. The rearrangement links TRBV10-3 to TRBJ2-7, with D perhaps TRBD1 (6 bases). V was trimmed by 2 bases and J by 6 bases, leaving 14 bases between them. Germline assignment: CDR1 ENHRY and CDR2 SYGVKD. This CDR3 contains 14 residues. CDR3 protein: CAISETGHQGEQYF. CDR3 nucleotide sequence: TGTGCCATCAGTGAGACGGGACACCAAGGCGAGCAGTACTTC.

The chain recombines TRBV10-3 with TRBJ2-3, with 13 bases fitting TRBD2. This CDR3 is 16 amino acids long. Germline trimming cut 7 bases from V and 0 bases from J; bases unmatched to any gene: 4. Germline CDR1 ENHRY, CDR2 SYGVKD. CDR3 DNA sequence: TGTGCCATCACCCCGGGACTAGCGGGAAGCACAGATACGCAGTATTTT. As protein: CAITPGLAGSTDTQYF.

Comment on this clone: The junction shows a germline mismatch at one end, possibly a read error. This sequence joins TRBV6-9 and TRBJ2-7; 13 nucleotides match TRBD2. The CDR3 length is 14 residues. CDR1 and CDR2 from the germline V gene are MNHGY and SVAAGI. CDR3 sequence: CARRLAGGMHEQYF. The CDR3 nucleotides are TGTGCCCGCAGACTAGCGGGAGGTATGCACGAGCAGTACTTC.

This chain connects TRBV27 to TRBJ2-7; 8 positions match TRBD1. Germline V gene lookup returns CDR1 MNHEY and CDR2 SMNVEV (reference sequence). CDR3 length equals 13 residues. After removal of 5 bases from V and 5 bases from J, the junction contained 5 bases not matched to a gene. CDR3 sequence: CASSADRAHEQYF. The CDR3 nucleotides are TGTGCCAGCAGTGCGGACAGGGCCCACGAGCAGTACTTC.

This rearrangement joins TRBV5-5 to TRBJ2-7; perhaps TRBD2 as D (5 bases). Per the germline V gene, CDR1 is SGHKS and CDR2 is YYEKEE (reference sequence). Trimming stripped 4 bases from V and 1 base from J, with 12 bases between. The CDR3 runs to 14 residues. CDR3 in amino acids: CASSEEDWSYEQYF. CDR3 in DNA: TGTGCCAGCAGCGAGGAGGACTGGTCCTACGAGCAGTACTTC.

The chain joins TRBV10-1 to TRBJ2-1; 8 bases agree with TRBD2. Germline V gene sequence: CDR1 WNHNN, CDR2 SYGVQD (reference sequence). This CDR3 contains 16 residues. J lost 8 bases, V lost 0 bases, and 9 bases had no gene match. CDR3 in DNA: TGCGCCAGCAGTGAGTCGGCCCGTGCGGGAGGTGATGAGCAGTTCTTC. This translates into CASSESARAGGDEQFF.

The chain joins TRBV14 to TRBJ2-1; no clear D. V shed 5 bases and J shed 2 bases, with 13 bases lying between them. This CDR3 has 15 amino acids. CDR1 and CDR2 (germline): SGHDN, FVKESK. The DNA of the CDR3 is TGTGCCAGCAGCTTTCAACGGTTCGCCTACAATGAGCAGTTCTTC. This sequence encodes CASSFQRFAYNEQFF.

This clone is a singleton in its sample. The rearrangement joins TRBV2 to TRBJ2-7, with 11 bases that match TRBD2. J was trimmed by 6 bases and V by 6 bases; bases with no gene match: 10. Germline CDR1 SNHLY, CDR2 FYNNEI. The length of the CDR3 is 15 residues. The CDR3 is CASRLLAGVVGEQYF. CDR3 nucleotides: TGTGCCAGCAGGCTACTAGCGGGAGTGGTAGGCGAGCAGTACTTC.

The sample holds one count of this clone. Other DNA sequences in this specimen translate into the identical CDR3. The chain combines TRBV11-2 with TRBJ1-5; no clear D gene. This CDR3 has 13 residues. V was cut by 5 bases and J by 0 bases, with 5 bases left in between. Germline lookup yields CDR1 SGHAT and CDR2 FQNNGV. CDR3 protein: CASSILSNQPQHF. The CDR3 nucleotides read TGTGCCAGCAGCATACTTAGCAATCAGCCCCAGCATTTT.

The gene calls are TRBV2 and TRBJ2-6; D unclear. The CDR3 length is 16 residues. V was shortened by 2 bases and J by 2 bases, with 10 bases between the two germline ends. Germline assignment: CDR1 SNHLY and CDR2 FYNNEI. The CDR3 protein is CASSEWGSPGANVLTF. In nucleotides, the CDR3 is TGTGCCAGCAGTGAATGGGGTTCGCCTGGGGCCAACGTCCTGACTTTC.

The V call is TRBV29-1, the J call TRBJ2-7; D call uncertain. CDR1 is SQVTM, CDR2 ANQGSEA, per germline. The CDR3 is 13 residues long. V dropped 4 bases and J dropped 2 bases, with 12 bases sitting between them. The CDR3 nucleotides are TGCAGCGTTGTCGTTGTTACTCCCTACGAGCAGTACTTC. Its translation: CSVVVVTPYEQYF.

The chain joins TRBV18 to TRBJ1-1; perhaps TRBD1 as D (5 bases). Germline CDR1 and CDR2: KGHSH and LQKENI. The CDR3 contains 15 residues. Trimming stripped 2 bases from V and 0 bases from J, with 10 bases between. CDR3 sequence reads: CASSPGAGLNTEAFF. Here the CDR3 DNA reads TGTGCCAGCTCACCAGGGGCAGGATTGAACACTGAAGCTTTCTTT. The variable domain in full, with the rest retrieved from reference TRBV18 and TRBJ1-1, is NAGVMQNPRHLVRRRGQEARLRCSPMKGHSHVYWYRQLPEEGLKFMVYLQKENIIDESGMPKERFSAEFPKEGPSILRIQQVVRGDSAAYFCASSPGAGLNTEAFFGQGTRLTVV.

This chain links TRBV7-3 with TRBJ2-7; 8 positions match TRBD2. The germline V gene has CDR1 SGHTA and CDR2 FQGTGA. V was pared by 2 bases and J by 5 bases, with 8 bases of the junction left unmatched. The CDR3 loop spans 15 amino acids. CDR3 amino acids: CASSLVAGGAHEQYF. In DNA form, the CDR3 reads TGTGCCAGCAGCTTAGTCGCGGGAGGAGCCCACGAGCAGTACTTC.

The chain uses TRBV5-1 and TRBJ2-3; D is perhaps TRBD1 (5 bases). V was cut by 6 bases and J by 2 bases, with 13 bases left in between. CDR3 length equals 14 residues. The V gene's germline CDR1 is SGHRS and CDR2 YFSETQ. The CDR3 region has the DNA TGCGCCAGCAAGGTGGGGCAGGACACAGATACGCAGTATTTT. It encodes CASKVGQDTDTQYF.